This TCR beta chain comes out of a study of neurological immune-mediated disorders. Across the study: The 35 or so multiple sclerosis patients comprised some 30 relapsing-remitting and 3 secondary progressive cases.

Unsorted libraries were prepared from 2 million PBMCs that had been stored at -80 C. Trimming removed 6 bases at V and 7 bases at J, with 7 bases between. CDR1 is DFQATT, CDR2 SNEGSKA, per germline (reference sequence). This CDR3 comprises 9 residues. Synthesis of cDNA used 5'RACE (with 10-nucleotide random UMIs). One entry per CDR3 protein, called by TCRdb with MiXCR from the 5' RACE reads. Altogether around 30,000 distinct CDR3 sequences are present, 2% to 2.5% being singletons, with the ten largest covering 2.3%. This clonotype was counted ten times or more. The V call is TRBV20-1, the J call TRBJ2-7, with D unclear. This TCR came from a woman aged 50 to 60 with multiple sclerosis. Sequencing used PBMCs. The CDR3 here is CSAGYEQYF. CDR3 sequence (DNA): TGCAGTGCGGGGTATGAGCAGTACTTC.